This section outlines one T cell receptor (beta chain) sequence together with its context. Antigen: not known. Next came a second PCR, run for roughly 6 to 11 cycles, which used a sample-barcoded 5' primer along with a J-beta primer mix. TCRdb used MiXCR to reprocess the 5' RACE reads, holding one entry per CDR3 protein. The sample lists about 1.8 million distinct CDR3 sequences; around half were seen once. Isolating PBMCs gave at least 7 million of these cells per sample. The sample comes from a study of blood T cells in healthy people across ages. Whole-study findings and limits: In older individuals, TCR beta diversity per million T cells was lower, falling roughly linearly with age.

The source material was blood. The receptor comes from a woman aged 40 to 50 in good health.

CDR3 DNA: TGTGCCAGCAGTTACTCGATGGGGAGGAGTAGCACAGATACGCAGTATTTT. Amino acids: CASSYSMGRSSTDTQYF. The V call is TRBV6-2 or TRBV6-3, the J call TRBJ2-3, with a weak D call TRBD2 (6 bases). CDR3 length: 17 residues. V was shortened by 0 bases and J by 0 bases, with 13 bases between the two germline ends. Germline V lookup: CDR1 MNHEY, CDR2 SVGEGT.